Detailed here is one T cell receptor beta chain. Germline values: CDR1 SGHDT, CDR2 YYEEEE. The CDR3 length is 14 residues. Unmatched junction bases numbered 8, after V lost 6 bases and J lost 8 bases. Repertoires were generated with immunoSEQ multiplex PCR, while TCRdb's copy carries only in-frame clones and drops some. The profile shows about 70,000 clones, about four fifths of them singletons. The data derive from a study of blood T cell repertoires in COVID-19. Study overall: PBMCs, B-cell-depleted T cells, or T cells were the source of the cDNA or gDNA that made up the material.

The sample comprised peripheral blood. The clonotype originates from a man between 70 and 80 years old who had recovered from COVID-19. V gene TRBV5-6 combines with J gene TRBJ2-2; 9 bases are shared with TRBD1. CDR3 coding DNA: TGTGCCAGCAACCTCCGGGACAGGGAGGGGGAGCTGTTTTTT. Protein product: CASNLRDREGELFF.